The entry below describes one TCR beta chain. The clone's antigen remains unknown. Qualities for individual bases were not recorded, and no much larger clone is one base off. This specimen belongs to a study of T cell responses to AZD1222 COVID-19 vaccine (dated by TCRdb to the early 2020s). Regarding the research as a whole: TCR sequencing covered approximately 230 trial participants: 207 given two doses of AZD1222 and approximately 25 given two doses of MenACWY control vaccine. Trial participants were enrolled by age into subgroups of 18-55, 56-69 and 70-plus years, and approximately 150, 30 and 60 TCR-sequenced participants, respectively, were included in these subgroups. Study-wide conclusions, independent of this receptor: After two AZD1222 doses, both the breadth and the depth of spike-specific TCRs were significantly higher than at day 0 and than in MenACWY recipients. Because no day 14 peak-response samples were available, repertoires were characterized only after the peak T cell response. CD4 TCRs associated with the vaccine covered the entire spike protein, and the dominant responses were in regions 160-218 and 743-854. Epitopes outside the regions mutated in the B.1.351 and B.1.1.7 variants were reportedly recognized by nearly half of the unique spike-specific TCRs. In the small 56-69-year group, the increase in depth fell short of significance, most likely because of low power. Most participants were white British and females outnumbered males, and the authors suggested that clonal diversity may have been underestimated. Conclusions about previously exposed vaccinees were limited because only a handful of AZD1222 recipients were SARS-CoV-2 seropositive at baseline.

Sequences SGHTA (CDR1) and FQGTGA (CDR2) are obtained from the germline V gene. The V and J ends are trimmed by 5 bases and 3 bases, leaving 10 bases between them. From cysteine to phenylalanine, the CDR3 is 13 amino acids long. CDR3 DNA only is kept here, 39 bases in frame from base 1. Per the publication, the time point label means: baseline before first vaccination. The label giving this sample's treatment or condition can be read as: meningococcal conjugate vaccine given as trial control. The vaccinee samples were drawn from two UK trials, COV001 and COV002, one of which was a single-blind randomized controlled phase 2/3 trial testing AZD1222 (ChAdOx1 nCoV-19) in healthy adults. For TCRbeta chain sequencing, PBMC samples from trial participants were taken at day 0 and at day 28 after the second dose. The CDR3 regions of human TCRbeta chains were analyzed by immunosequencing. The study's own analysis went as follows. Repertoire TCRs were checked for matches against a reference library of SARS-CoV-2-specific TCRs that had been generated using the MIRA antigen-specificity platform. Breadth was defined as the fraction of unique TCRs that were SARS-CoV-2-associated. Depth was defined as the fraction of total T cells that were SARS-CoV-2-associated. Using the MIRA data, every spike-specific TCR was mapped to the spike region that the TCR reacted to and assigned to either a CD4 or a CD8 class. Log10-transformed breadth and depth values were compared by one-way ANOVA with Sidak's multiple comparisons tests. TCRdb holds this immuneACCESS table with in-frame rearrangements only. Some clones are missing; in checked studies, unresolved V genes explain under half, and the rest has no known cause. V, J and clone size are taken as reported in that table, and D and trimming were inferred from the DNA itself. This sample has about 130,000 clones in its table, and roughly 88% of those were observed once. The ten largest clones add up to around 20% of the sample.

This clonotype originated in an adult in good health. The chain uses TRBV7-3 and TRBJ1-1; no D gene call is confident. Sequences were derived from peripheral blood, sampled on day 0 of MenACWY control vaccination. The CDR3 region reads CASSQTAYTEAFF. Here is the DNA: TGTGCCAGCAGCCAAACGGCTTACACTGAAGCTTTCTTT.